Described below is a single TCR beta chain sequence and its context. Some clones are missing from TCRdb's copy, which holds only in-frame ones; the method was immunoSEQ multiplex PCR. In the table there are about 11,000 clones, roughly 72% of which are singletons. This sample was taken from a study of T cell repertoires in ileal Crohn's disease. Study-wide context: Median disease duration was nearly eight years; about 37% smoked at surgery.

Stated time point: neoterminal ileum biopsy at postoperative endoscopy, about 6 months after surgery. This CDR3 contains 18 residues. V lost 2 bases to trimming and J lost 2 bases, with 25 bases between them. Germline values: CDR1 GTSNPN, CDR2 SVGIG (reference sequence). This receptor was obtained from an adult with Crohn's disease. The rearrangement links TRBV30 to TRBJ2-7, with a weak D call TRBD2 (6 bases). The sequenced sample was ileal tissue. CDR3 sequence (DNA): TGTGCCTGGAGTAGGGAGCGGGTAACCGACGGACTTACCTACGAGCAGTACTTC. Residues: CAWSRERVTDGLTYEQYF.